This T cell receptor beta chain was recovered during a study of post-analysis software for immune sequencing data. Across the whole study: There were relapsing-remitting, secondary progressive and progressive-relapsing multiple sclerosis among the disease courses included.

Carried by the TCR beta cDNA libraries were unique molecular identifiers. Input populations of roughly 0.85 to 11 million T cells gave rise to hundreds of thousands of cDNA molecules. TCRdb itself ran the PCR reads through MiXCR, one entry per CDR3 protein. The sample includes hundreds of thousands of distinct CDR3 sequences, roughly 29% of them seen just once. V was shortened by 2 bases and J by 0 bases, with 19 bases between the two germline ends. Germline CDR1 and CDR2: LGHNA and YSLEER. The CDR3 covers 19 residues. This clonotype was detected only a few times. Its antigen is unidentified. General observations from the study: When the samples were clustered directly with F measure, those that had been prepared in the same batch showed strong co-clustering. In multiple sclerosis, normalized Chao1 diversity was significantly below that of controls. Patients had higher frequencies than controls of a few TRBV segments, including TRBV5-6, TRBV5-1 and TRBV20-1.

Sequences were obtained from blood. This TCR was sampled from a girl aged 5-17 years with multiple sclerosis. V and J are TRBV4-3 and TRBJ1-4; no clear D gene. CDR3 amino acids: CASSQLDTTRVATNEKLFF. The CDR3 DNA sequence: TGCGCCAGCAGCCAACTTGACACCACCAGAGTTGCAACTAATGAAAAACTGTTTTTT.